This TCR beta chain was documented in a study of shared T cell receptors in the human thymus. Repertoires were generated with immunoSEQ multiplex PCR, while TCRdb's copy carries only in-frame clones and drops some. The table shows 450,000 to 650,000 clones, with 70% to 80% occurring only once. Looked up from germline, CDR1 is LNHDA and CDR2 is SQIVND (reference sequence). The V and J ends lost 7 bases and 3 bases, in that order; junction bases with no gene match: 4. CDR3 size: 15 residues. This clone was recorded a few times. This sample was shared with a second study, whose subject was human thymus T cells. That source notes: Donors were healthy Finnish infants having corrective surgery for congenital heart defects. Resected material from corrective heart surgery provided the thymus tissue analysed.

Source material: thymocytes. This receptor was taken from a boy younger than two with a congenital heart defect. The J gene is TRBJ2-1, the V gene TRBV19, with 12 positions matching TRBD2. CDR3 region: CASTPGLAGYNEQFF. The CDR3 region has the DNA TGTGCCAGTACCCCGGGACTAGCGGGCTACAATGAGCAGTTCTTC.